These 25 T cell receptor beta chains originate from one sample sequenced in a study of blood T cell repertoires in COVID-19. Assay used: immunoSEQ multiplex PCR; TCRdb lists only in-frame clones, some missing. The sample lists over 150,000 clones, around 83% occurring once. Material for sequencing was peripheral blood. The receptors were sampled from a man aged 35-49 years with acute or convalescent COVID-19.

The chain joins TRBV9 to TRBJ1-1; a possible D gene is TRBD1 (5 bases). Germline values: CDR1 SGDLS, CDR2 YYNGEE. The CDR3 consists of 15 residues. The V gene lost 4 bases and the J gene lost 4 bases, with 17 bases spanning the gap. The CDR3: CASSPTGGRGTEAFF. CDR3 nucleotide sequence: TGTGCCAGCAGCCCCACTGGTGGGAGGGGCACTGAAGCTTTCTTT. Complete variable domain (other parts from reference TRBV9 and TRBJ1-1): DSGVTQTPKHLITATGQRVTLRCSPRSGDLSVYWYQQSLDQGLQFLIQYYNGEERAKGNILERFSAQQFPDLHSELNLSSLELGDSALYFCASSPTGGRGTEAFFGQGTRLTVV.

The chain employs TRBV29-1 and TRBJ1-4; 9 bases align to TRBD1. Germline trimming cut 6 bases from V and 6 bases from J; bases unmatched to any gene: 5. CDR3 length equals 13 residues. Per the germline V gene, CDR1 is SQVTM and CDR2 is ANQGSEA. The CDR3: CSVLTGGDEKLFF. CDR3 DNA sequence: TGCAGCGTCCTGACAGGGGGGGATGAAAAACTGTTTTTT. Together with reference TRBV29-1 and TRBJ1-4, the CDR3 gives the full variable domain: SAVISQKPSRDICQRGTSLTIQCQVDSQVTMMFWYRQQPGQSLTLIATANQGSEATYESGFVIDKFPISRPNLTFSTLTVSNMSPEDSSIYLCSVLTGGDEKLFFGSGTQLSVL.

The table lists this clone with a count of one. V gene TRBV27 combines with J gene TRBJ2-7; 7 positions agree with TRBD1. J gave up 7 bases and V 6 bases, and 3 bases lay outside the gene matches. The CDR3 runs 11 residues. CDR1 and CDR2 from the germline V gene are MNHEY and SMNVEV (reference sequence). The chain's CDR3 is CASSRTGEQYF. CDR3 in DNA: TGTGCCAGCAGCCGGACAGGAGAGCAGTACTTC.

The CDR3: CASSIDRGSTEAFF. Here the CDR3 DNA reads TGTGCCAGCAGCATAGACAGGGGGAGCACTGAAGCTTTCTTT. The chain employs TRBV21-1 and TRBJ1-1; TRBD1 is the table's D call, not checked against the DNA. TRBV21-1 is described as a pseudogene. The CDR3 sequence is 14 residues long.

This chain links TRBV3-1 (or the pseudogene TRBV3-2) with TRBJ2-7; 9 bases agree with TRBD1. This CDR3 is built from 14 residues. Germline CDR1 and CDR2: LGHDT and YNNKEL (reference sequence). V gave up 5 bases and J gave up 6 bases; unmatched junction bases: 8. The CDR3 coding sequence is TGTGCCAGCAGCAACAGGGGGCGCGACTTCGAGCAGTACTTC. It is translated as CASSNRGRDFEQYF.

The chain links TRBV6-5 to TRBJ1-2, with D unresolved. The CDR3 sequence is 15 residues long. Between the trimmed V and J ends, which lost 6 bases and 4 bases, there was a span of 18 bases. CDR1 and CDR2 (germline): MNHEY, SVGAGI. For the CDR3, the DNA is TGTGCCAGCAGCGCCTACCTTCCGGGGAGCTATGGCTACACCTTC. It encodes CASSAYLPGSYGYTF.

The V and J genes are TRBV12-2 and TRBJ1-1; the listed D gene, TRBD1, was not tested against the DNA. TRBV12-2 is a pseudogene segment. The CDR3 contains 15 residues. CDR3 in DNA: TGTGCAAGTCGCTCGGAAGGGGACAGGGAGAGTGAAGCTTTCTTT. This sequence encodes CASRSEGDRESEAFF.

The chain recombines TRBV5-4 with TRBJ1-2; unclear D gene. V gave up 0 bases and J gave up 8 bases, with 11 bases separating them. The CDR3 spans 13 residues. The germline gives CDR1 SGHNT, CDR2 YYREEE (reference sequence). The CDR3 sequence: CASSLEAGRGYTF. Written as DNA, the CDR3 is TGTGCCAGCAGCTTGGAGGCGGGGAGGGGCTACACCTTC.

V gene TRBV6-2 or TRBV6-3 combines with J gene TRBJ1-1, with TRBD1 matching 9 bases. The germline V gene encodes CDR1 MNHEY and CDR2 SVGEGT. The CDR3 is made up of 15 amino acids. V lost 4 bases and J lost 7; bases outside the gene matches: 10. CDR3 sequence (DNA): TGTGCCAGCAGTTCCCCAACGGGGACAGGGCTTGAAGCTTTCTTT. Its translation is CASSSPTGTGLEAFF.

V is TRBV11-2 and J is TRBJ1-4; 11 bases are shared with TRBD1. The trim removed 1 base at V and 6 bases at J, leaving 1 base unmatched. Germline V gives CDR1 SGHAT, CDR2 FQNNGV. This CDR3 is 15 amino acids long. This chain's CDR3 is CASSLGTGGYEKLFF. CDR3 bases: TGTGCCAGCAGCTTAGGGACAGGGGGCTATGAAAAACTGTTTTTT.

The rearrangement joins TRBV12-3 or TRBV12-4 to TRBJ1-1; 7 bases match TRBD1. V gave up 5 bases and J gave up 12 bases; unmatched junction bases: 9. The CDR3 spans 12 residues. CDR3 nucleotide sequence: TGTGCCAGCAGTCAGGGGGGCCTTAGAACTTTCTTT. As protein: CASSQGGLRTFF.

The V gene is TRBV7-8, the J gene TRBJ1-4; TRBD1 might be the D (5 bases). Deletions cut 7 bases from V and 0 bases from J, with 18 bases between. The CDR3 runs 17 residues. Germline V gene lookup returns CDR1 SGHVS and CDR2 FQNEAQ. CDR3 sequence reads: CASTSGHTLATNEKLFF. As DNA, the CDR3 is TGTGCCAGCACCTCAGGACACACCCTCGCAACTAATGAAAAACTGTTTTTT.

The rearrangement joins TRBV3-1 (or the pseudogene TRBV3-2) to TRBJ2-1; the match to TRBD2 covers 7 bases. The CDR3 is 14 residues long. Germline V gene lookup returns CDR1 LGHDT and CDR2 YNNKEL (reference sequence). V dropped 6 bases and J dropped 9; count of bases not matched to a gene: 11. The CDR3 DNA reads TGTGCCAGCAGTGTAGCGGGTCTATCGGGTGAGCAGTTCTTC. Protein: CASSVAGLSGEQFF.

The V call is TRBV5-6, the J call TRBJ2-3, with D perhaps TRBD2 (6 bases). CDR1 and CDR2 from the germline V gene are SGHDT and YYEEEE. CDR3 size: 15 residues. V lost 4 bases and J lost 3, with 15 bases in between. The CDR3, as DNA: TGTGCCAGCAGCACCGGGGGAACGCCTACAGATACGCAGTATTTT. Its protein is CASSTGGTPTDTQYF.

This chain joins TRBV3-1 (or the pseudogene TRBV3-2) and TRBJ2-1; perhaps TRBD1 as D (6 bases). Germline CDR1 reads LGHDT; CDR2 reads YNNKEL (reference sequence). This CDR3 is 14 amino acids long. Trimming left V 7 bases short and J 5 bases short, with 15 bases between. As DNA, the CDR3 is TGTGCCAGCACCTCAAGGGGGAAAGACAATGAGCAGTTCTTC. It encodes CASTSRGKDNEQFF.

This clone was observed a few times. The chain combines TRBV28 with TRBJ1-1; D remains unclear. The CDR3 totals 12 residues. The ends were cut back, 4 bases at V and 7 bases at J, with 10 bases in the middle. Germline CDR1 MDHEN, CDR2 SYDVKM. The CDR3 protein is CASSSPTVEAFF. The DNA for the CDR3 is TGTGCCAGCAGTTCTCCAACAGTTGAAGCTTTCTTT. Full variable domain (missing parts from reference TRBV28 and TRBJ1-1): DVKVTQSSRYLVKRTGEKVFLECVQDMDHENMFWYRQDPGLGLRLIYFSYDVKMKEKGDIPEGYSVSREKKERFSLILESASTNQTSMYLCASSSPTVEAFFGQGTRLTVV.

This rearrangement joins TRBV2 to TRBJ1-5; no clear D. CDR1 SNHLY and CDR2 FYNNEI come from the germline V gene. V was cut by 7 bases and J by 6 bases, with 16 bases left in between. This CDR3 region has 14 residues. CDR3 sequence: CASTEGSGRQPQHF. In nucleotides, the CDR3 is TGTGCCAGCACGGAGGGTTCGGGTCGTCAGCCCCAGCATTTT.

The J gene is TRBJ2-7, the V gene TRBV27, with 7 bases aligning to TRBD2. The CDR3 consists of 17 residues. V trimming: 5 bases; J trimming: 2 bases; junction bases outside the gene matches: 15. The germline CDR1 and CDR2 sequences are MNHEY and SMNVEV (reference sequence). CDR3 coding DNA: TGTGCCAGCAGTCCAAATTATGGCGCGGGGGATACCTACGAGCAGTACTTC. Translating it yields CASSPNYGAGDTYEQYF.

The chain recombines TRBV7-8 with TRBJ1-1; TRBD1 matches 9 bases. The V and J ends lost 4 bases and 3 bases, in that order; junction bases with no gene match: 0. The V gene's germline CDR1 is SGHVS and CDR2 FQNEAQ. The CDR3 runs to 13 residues. CDR3 protein: CASSWDRDTEAFF. Written as DNA, the CDR3 is TGTGCCAGCAGCTGGGACAGGGACACTGAAGCTTTCTTT.

The chain employs TRBV6-6 and TRBJ1-5; maybe TRBD1 (5 bases). The CDR3 consists of 10 residues. Germline assignment: CDR1 MNHNY and CDR2 SVGAGI (reference sequence). The V and J ends lost 10 bases and 11 bases respectively, with 12 bases between them. The CDR3 region has the DNA TGTGCCACCTGGGGGGATACCCAGCATTTT. Encoded protein: CATWGDTQHF.

The rearrangement uses TRBV5-6 and TRBJ2-2, with 10 bases fitting TRBD1. Germline lookup yields CDR1 SGHDT and CDR2 YYEEEE. The CDR3 has 15 residues. After removal of 4 bases from V and 5 bases from J, the junction contained 5 bases not matched to a gene. CDR3 bases: TGTGCCAGCAGCGCCGGGACAGGGGTAACCGGGGAGCTGTTTTTT. Translating it yields CASSAGTGVTGELFF.

In this sample, this clone turned up once. This rearrangement joins TRBV7-9 to TRBJ2-5, with 9 nucleotides matching TRBD1. V lost 5 bases, J lost 4 bases, and 8 bases stayed unmatched. This CDR3 contains 15 residues. Germline assignment: CDR1 SEHNR and CDR2 FQNEAQ (reference sequence). The CDR3 reads CASSGGTGPRETQYF. In nucleotides, the CDR3 is TGTGCCAGCAGCGGAGGGACAGGGCCACGAGAGACCCAGTACTTC.

The count of this clone is one. V is TRBV5-6 and J is TRBJ1-5; 7 positions match TRBD1. This CDR3 region has 14 residues. Trimming removed 2 bases from V and 2 bases from J; junction bases left unmatched: 1. Germline V gene sequence: CDR1 SGHDT, CDR2 YYEEEE. CDR3 residues: CASSFGTGNQPQHF. CDR3 DNA: TGTGCCAGCAGCTTTGGGACAGGCAATCAGCCCCAGCATTTT. Together with reference TRBV5-6 and TRBJ1-5, the CDR3 gives the full variable domain: DAGVTQSPTHLIKTRGQQVTLRCSPKSGHDTVSWYQQALGQGPQFIFQYYEEEERQRGNFPDRFSGHQFPNYSSELNVNALLLGDSALYLCASSFGTGNQPQHFGDGTRLSIL.

The rearrangement uses TRBV7-9 and TRBJ1-2; TRBD1 matches at 9 bases. Trimming took 5 bases from V and 5 from J; bases not matched to a gene: 9. This CDR3 is built from 15 residues. Germline-derived CDR1 and CDR2 are SEHNR and FQNEAQ (reference sequence). CDR3 loop: CASSQTGTGIYGYTF. The CDR3 DNA sequence: TGTGCCAGCAGCCAAACCGGGACAGGGATATATGGCTACACCTTC.

The chain employs TRBV5-4 and TRBJ2-3, with D tentatively TRBD1 (5 bases). The length of the CDR3 is 13 residues. V shed 5 bases and J shed 4 bases, with 11 bases lying between them. Germline V CDR1 and CDR2: SGHNT, YYREEE (reference sequence). CDR3 residues: CASRSGLSDTQYF. The CDR3 DNA reads as TGTGCCAGCAGGTCAGGGTTGTCAGATACGCAGTATTTT.